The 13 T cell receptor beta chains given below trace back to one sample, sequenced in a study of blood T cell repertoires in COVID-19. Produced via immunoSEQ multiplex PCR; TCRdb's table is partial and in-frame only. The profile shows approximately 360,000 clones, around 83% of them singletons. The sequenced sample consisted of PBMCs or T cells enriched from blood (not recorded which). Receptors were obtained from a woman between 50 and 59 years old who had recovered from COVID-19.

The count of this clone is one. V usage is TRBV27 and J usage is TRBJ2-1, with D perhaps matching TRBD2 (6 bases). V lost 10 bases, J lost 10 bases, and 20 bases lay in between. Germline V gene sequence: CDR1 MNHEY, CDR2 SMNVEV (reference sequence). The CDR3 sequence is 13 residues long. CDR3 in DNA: TGTGCCACGAGACTAGTGGGGGGAATAGAGCAGTTCTTC. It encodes CATRLVGGIEQFF.

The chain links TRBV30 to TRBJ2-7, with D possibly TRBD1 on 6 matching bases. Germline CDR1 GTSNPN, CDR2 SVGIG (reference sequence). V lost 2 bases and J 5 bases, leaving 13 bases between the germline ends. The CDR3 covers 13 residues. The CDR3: CAWSPGQFDEQYF. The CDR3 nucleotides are TGTGCCTGGAGTCCCGGACAGTTCGACGAGCAGTACTTC.

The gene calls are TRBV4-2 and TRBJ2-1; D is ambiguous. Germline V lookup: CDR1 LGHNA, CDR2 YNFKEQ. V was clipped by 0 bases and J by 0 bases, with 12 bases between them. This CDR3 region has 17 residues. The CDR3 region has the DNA TGTGCCAGCAGCCAAGATTGGAGCGCCCGCTCCTACAATGAGCAGTTCTTC. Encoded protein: CASSQDWSARSYNEQFF.

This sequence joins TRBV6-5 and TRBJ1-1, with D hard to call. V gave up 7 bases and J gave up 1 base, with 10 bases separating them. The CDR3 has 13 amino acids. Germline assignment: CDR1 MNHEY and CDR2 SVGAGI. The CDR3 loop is CASTVAGNTEAFF. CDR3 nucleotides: TGTGCCAGCACGGTTGCGGGGAACACTGAAGCTTTCTTT.

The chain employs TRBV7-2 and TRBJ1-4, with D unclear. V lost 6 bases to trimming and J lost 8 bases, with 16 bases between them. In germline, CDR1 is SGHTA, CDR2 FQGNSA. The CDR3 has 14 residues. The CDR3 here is CASRSEAGREKLFF. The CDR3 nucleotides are TGTGCCAGCAGAAGCGAGGCGGGGAGGGAAAAACTGTTTTTT.

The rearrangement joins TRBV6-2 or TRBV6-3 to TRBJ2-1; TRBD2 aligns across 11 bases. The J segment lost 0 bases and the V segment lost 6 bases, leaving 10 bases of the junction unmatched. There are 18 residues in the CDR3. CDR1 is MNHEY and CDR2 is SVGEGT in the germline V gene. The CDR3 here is CASSSGTSGPSSYNEQFF. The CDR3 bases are TGTGCCAGCAGCTCCGGGACTAGCGGCCCGAGCTCCTACAATGAGCAGTTCTTC.

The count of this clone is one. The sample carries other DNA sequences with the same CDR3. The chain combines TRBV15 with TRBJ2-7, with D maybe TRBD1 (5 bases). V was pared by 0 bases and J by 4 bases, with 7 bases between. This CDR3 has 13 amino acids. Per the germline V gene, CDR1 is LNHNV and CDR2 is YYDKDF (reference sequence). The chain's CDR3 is CATSRDQGYEQYF. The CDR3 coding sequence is TGTGCCACCAGCAGAGACCAGGGTTACGAGCAGTACTTC. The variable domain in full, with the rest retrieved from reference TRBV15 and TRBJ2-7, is DAMVIQNPRYQVTQFGKPVTLSCSQTLNHNVMYWYQQKSSQAPKLLFHYYDKDFNNEADTPDNFQSRRPNTSFCFLDIRSPGLGDTAMYLCATSRDQGYEQYFGPGTRLTVT.

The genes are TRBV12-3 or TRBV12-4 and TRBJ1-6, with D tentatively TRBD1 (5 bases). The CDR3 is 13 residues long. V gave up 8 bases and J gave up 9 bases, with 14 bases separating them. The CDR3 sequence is CASGVWGVSPLHF. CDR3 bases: TGTGCCAGCGGAGTCTGGGGGGTTTCACCCCTCCACTTT.

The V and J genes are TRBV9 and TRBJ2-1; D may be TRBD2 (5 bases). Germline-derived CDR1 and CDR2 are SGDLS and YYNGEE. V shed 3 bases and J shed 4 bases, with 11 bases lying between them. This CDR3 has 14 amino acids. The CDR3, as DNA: TGTGCCAGCAGCGAAGGACTTAAATACAATGAGCAGTTCTTC. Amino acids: CASSEGLKYNEQFF.

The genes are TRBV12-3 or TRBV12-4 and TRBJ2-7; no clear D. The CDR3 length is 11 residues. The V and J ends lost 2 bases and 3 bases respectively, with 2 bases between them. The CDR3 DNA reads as TGTGCCAGCAGTTTACACTACGAGCAGTACTTC. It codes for CASSLHYEQYF.

CDR3: CSASTGNGYTF. CDR3 bases: TGCAGTGCTAGCACGGGAAATGGCTACACCTTC. V is TRBV20-1 and J is TRBJ1-2, with no clear D. CDR1 is DFQATT, CDR2 SNEGSKA, per germline (reference sequence). The CDR3 has 11 amino acids. Trimming cost V 3 bases and J 6 bases, with 8 bases left between them.

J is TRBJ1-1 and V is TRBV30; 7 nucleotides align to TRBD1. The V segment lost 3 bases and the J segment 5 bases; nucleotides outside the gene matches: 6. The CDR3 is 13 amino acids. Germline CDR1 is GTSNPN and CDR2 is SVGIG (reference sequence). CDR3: CAWRTGPGTEAFF. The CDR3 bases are TGTGCCTGGAGGACAGGGCCCGGGACTGAAGCTTTCTTT.

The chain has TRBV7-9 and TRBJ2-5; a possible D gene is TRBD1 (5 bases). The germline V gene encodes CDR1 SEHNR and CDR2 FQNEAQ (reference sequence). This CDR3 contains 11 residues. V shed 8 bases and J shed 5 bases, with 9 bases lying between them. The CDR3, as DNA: TGTGCCAGCCAGGGCCGGGAGACCCAGTACTTC. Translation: CASQGRETQYF.